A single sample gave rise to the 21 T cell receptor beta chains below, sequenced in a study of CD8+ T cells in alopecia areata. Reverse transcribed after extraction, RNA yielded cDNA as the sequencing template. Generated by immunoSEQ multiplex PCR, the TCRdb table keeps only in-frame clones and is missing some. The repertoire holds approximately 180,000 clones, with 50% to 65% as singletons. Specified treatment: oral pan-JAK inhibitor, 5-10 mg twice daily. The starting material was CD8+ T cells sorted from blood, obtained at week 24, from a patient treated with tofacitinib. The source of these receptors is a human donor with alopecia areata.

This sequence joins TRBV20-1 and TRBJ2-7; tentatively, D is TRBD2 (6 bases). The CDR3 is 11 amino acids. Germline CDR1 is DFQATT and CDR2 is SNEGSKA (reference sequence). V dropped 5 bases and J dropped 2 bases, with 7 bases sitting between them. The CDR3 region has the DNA TGCAGTGCTGCGGGACCCTACGAGCAGTACTTC. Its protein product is CSAAGPYEQYF.

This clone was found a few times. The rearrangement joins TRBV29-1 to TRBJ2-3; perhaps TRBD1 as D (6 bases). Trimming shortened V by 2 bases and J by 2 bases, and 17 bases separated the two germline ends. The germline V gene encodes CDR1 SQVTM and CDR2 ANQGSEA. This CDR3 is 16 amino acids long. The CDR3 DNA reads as TGCAGCGTTGAATATCTGGGGGCAACATCCACAGATACGCAGTATTTT. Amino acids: CSVEYLGATSTDTQYF.

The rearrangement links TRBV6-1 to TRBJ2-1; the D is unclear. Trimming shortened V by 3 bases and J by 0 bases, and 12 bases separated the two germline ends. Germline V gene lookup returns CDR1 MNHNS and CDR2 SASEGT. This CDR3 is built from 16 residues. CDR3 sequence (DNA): TGTGCCAGCAGTGAGTCAAGCCTCAGCTCCTACAATGAGCAGTTCTTC. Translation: CASSESSLSSYNEQFF.

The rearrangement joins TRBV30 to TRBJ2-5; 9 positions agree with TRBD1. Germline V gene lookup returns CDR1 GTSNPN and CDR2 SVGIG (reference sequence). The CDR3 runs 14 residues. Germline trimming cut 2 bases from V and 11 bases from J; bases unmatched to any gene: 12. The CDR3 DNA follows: TGTGCCTGGAGTTTGGGACAGGGAGTTGGAGAGCAGTACTTC. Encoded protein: CAWSLGQGVGEQYF.

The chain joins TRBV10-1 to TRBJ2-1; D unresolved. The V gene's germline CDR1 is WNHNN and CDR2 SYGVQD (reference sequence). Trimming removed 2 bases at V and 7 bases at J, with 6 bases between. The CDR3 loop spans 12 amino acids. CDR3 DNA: TGCGCCAGCAGTGAGGAAGATAATGAGCAGTTCTTC. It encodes CASSEEDNEQFF.

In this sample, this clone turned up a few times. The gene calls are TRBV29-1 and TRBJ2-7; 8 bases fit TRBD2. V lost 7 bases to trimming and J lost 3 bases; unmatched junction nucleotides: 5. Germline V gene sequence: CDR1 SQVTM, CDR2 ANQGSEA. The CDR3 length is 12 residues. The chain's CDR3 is CSAGGRNYEQYF. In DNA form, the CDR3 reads TGCAGCGCTGGCGGGAGGAACTACGAGCAGTACTTC.

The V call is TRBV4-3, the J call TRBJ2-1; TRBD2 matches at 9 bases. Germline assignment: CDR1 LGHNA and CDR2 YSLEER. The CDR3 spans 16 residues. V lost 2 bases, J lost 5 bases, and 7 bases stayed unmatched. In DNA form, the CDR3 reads TGCGCCAGCAGCCAACGGGAGCGGGGGGCCGACAATGAGCAGTTCTTC. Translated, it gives CASSQRERGADNEQFF.

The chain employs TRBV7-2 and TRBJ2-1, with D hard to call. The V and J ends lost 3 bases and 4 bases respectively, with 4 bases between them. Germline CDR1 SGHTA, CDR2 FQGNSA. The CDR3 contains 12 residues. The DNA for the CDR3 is TGTGCCAGCAGCTTTTCGTACAATGAGCAGTTCTTC. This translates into CASSFSYNEQFF.

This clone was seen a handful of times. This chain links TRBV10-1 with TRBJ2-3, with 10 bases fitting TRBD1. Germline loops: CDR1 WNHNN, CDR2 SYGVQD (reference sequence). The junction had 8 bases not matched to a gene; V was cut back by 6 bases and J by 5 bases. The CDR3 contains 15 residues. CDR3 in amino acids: CASRPGQGTIDTQYF. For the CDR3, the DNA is TGCGCCAGCAGGCCGGGACAGGGGACTATAGATACGCAGTATTTT.

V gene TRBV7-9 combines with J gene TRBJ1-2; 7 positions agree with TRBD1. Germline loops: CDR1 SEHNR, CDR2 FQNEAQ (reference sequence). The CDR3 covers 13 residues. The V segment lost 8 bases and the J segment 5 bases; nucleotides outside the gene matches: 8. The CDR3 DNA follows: TGTGCCAGCGGTCGCGACAGGGTATATGGCTACACCTTC. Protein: CASGRDRVYGYTF.

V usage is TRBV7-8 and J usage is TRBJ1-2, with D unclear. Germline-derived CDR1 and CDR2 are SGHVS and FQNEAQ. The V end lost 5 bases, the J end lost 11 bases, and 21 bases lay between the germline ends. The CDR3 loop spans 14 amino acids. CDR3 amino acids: CASSEATERRRYTF. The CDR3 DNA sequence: TGTGCCAGCAGCGAAGCGACCGAGCGGAGAAGGTACACCTTC.

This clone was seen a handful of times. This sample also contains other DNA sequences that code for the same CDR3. CDR3 in amino acids: CASSPGQPNTEAFF. CDR3 sequence (DNA): TGTGCCAGCAGTCCGGGACAGCCGAACACTGAAGCTTTCTTT. V and J are TRBV27 and TRBJ1-1; 7 nucleotides match TRBD1. The length of the CDR3 is 14 residues. V trimming: 5 bases; J trimming: 1 base; junction bases outside the gene matches: 4. Per germline, CDR1 MNHEY and CDR2 SMNVEV (reference sequence).

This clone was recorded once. Written as DNA, the CDR3 is TGTGCCAGCAGCAAGCGGGGGGGCCCCTACAATGAGCAGTTCTTC. Its translation: CASSKRGGPYNEQFF. This sequence joins TRBV7-9 and TRBJ2-1; 10 bases align to TRBD2. This CDR3 comprises 15 residues. Germline CDR1 SEHNR, CDR2 FQNEAQ (reference sequence). With 5 bases clipped from V and 2 bases from J, the junction kept 3 bases outside the gene matches.

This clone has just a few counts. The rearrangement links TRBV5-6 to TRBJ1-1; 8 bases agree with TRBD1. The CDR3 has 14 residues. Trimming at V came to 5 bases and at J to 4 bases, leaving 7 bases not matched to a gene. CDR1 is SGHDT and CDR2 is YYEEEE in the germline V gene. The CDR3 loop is CASSFGTGGTEAFF. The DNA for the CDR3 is TGTGCCAGCAGTTTTGGGACAGGTGGCACTGAAGCTTTCTTT.

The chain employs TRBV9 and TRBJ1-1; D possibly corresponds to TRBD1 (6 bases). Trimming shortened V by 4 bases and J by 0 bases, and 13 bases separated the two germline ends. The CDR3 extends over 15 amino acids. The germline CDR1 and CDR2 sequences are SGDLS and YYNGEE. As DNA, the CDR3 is TGTGCCAGCAGCCTCCCGACAGGAATGAACACTGAAGCTTTCTTT. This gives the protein CASSLPTGMNTEAFF. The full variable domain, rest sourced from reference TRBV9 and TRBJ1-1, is DSGVTQTPKHLITATGQRVTLRCSPRSGDLSVYWYQQSLDQGLQFLIQYYNGEERAKGNILERFSAQQFPDLHSELNLSSLELGDSALYFCASSLPTGMNTEAFFGQGTRLTVV.

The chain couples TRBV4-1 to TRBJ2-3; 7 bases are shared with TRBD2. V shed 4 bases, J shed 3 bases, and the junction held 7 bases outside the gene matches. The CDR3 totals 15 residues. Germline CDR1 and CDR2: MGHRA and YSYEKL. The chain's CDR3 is CASSPGRGETDTQYF. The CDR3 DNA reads TGCGCCAGCAGCCCGGGACGGGGGGAGACAGATACGCAGTATTTT.

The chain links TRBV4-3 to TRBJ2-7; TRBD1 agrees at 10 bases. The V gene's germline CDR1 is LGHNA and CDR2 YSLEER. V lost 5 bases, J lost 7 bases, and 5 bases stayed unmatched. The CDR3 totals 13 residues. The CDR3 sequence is CASSSGQGNEQYF. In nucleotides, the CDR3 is TGCGCCAGCAGCTCGGGACAGGGGAATGAGCAGTACTTC.

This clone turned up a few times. CDR3 amino acids: CATSRDGTSGADTQYF. For the CDR3, the DNA is TGTGCCACCAGCAGAGATGGGACTAGCGGGGCAGATACGCAGTATTTT. The J gene is TRBJ2-3, the V gene TRBV15; 13 nucleotides line up with TRBD2. Germline V gives CDR1 LNHNV, CDR2 YYDKDF (reference sequence). This CDR3 has 16 amino acids. V dropped 0 bases and J dropped 4; count of bases not matched to a gene: 1.

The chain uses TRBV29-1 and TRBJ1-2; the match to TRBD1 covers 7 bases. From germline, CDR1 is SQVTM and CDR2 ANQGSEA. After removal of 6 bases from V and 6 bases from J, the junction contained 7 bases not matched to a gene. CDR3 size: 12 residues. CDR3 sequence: CSVNRGEDGYTF. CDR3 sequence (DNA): TGCAGCGTAAACAGGGGTGAGGATGGCTACACCTTC.

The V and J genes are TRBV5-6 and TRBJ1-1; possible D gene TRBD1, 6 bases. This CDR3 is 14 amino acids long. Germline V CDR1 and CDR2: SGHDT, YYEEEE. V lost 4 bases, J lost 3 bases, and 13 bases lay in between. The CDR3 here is CASSLTGYDTEAFF. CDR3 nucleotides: TGTGCCAGCAGCCTGACAGGATATGACACTGAAGCTTTCTTT.

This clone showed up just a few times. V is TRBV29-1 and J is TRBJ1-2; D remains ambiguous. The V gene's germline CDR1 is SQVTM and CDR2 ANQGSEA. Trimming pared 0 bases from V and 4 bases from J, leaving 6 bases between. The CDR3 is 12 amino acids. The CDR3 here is CSVEDEPYGYTF. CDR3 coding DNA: TGCAGCGTTGAAGATGAACCCTATGGCTACACCTTC.